The 15 T cell receptor beta chains presented below share a single source sample, sequenced in a study of Ad26.COV2.S vaccination and SARS-CoV-2 variants. Clones were read by immunoSEQ multiplex PCR, and TCRdb kept only the in-frame ones, dropping some. The sample contains roughly 420,000 clones, 89% of which appear only once. Treatment described: over 15 received Ad26.COV2.S at low or high dose, single or two shots; 5 received placebo; per-sample allocation not given. At day 63 after the first vaccine or placebo injection, samples were drawn. Sample: peripheral blood, taken in a trial of Ad26.COV2.S vaccine versus placebo. These receptors were taken from a person between 18 and 65 years old who received the Ad26.COV2.S COVID-19 vaccine or a placebo.

V usage is TRBV4-1 and J usage is TRBJ2-3; 7 nucleotides match TRBD2. V shed 6 bases, J shed 8 bases, and the junction held 14 bases outside the gene matches. The CDR3 extends over 15 amino acids. Germline assignment: CDR1 MGHRA and CDR2 YSYEKL. CDR3: CASRPVLREFGTQYF. The CDR3 coding sequence is TGCGCCAGCAGGCCCGTCTTGCGGGAGTTCGGTACGCAGTATTTT.

The rearrangement links TRBV5-4 to TRBJ2-7; the match to TRBD1 covers 7 bases. The V and J ends lost 2 bases and 1 base, in that order; junction bases with no gene match: 6. The germline V gene has CDR1 SGHNT and CDR2 YYREEE (reference sequence). This CDR3 is 15 amino acids long. The DNA of the CDR3 is TGTGCCAGCAGCTTCGGATCACAGGGGTCCTACGAGCAGTACTTC. As protein: CASSFGSQGSYEQYF.

This clone was seen only once. V and J are TRBV28 and TRBJ2-5; 7 nucleotides agree with TRBD1. The CDR3 runs 15 residues. V trimming: 5 bases; J trimming: 7 bases; junction bases outside the gene matches: 13. Germline assignment: CDR1 MDHEN and CDR2 SYDVKM. As DNA, the CDR3 is TGTGCCAGCAGTACCCTCGGGACAGTAGGGCTGACCCAGTACTTC. It is translated as CASSTLGTVGLTQYF.

The genes are TRBV6-1 and TRBJ1-1; no definite D call. V lost 5 bases, J lost 0 bases, and 7 bases lay in between. There are 13 residues in the CDR3. Germline CDR1 is MNHNS and CDR2 is SASEGT. Written as DNA, the CDR3 is TGTGCCAGCAGTTATACGGTGAACACTGAAGCTTTCTTT. It codes for CASSYTVNTEAFF.

V and J are TRBV12-2 and TRBJ2-7; no DNA check was done on the table's D call, TRBD2. TRBV12-2 is a listed pseudogene. The CDR3 extends over 18 amino acids. In nucleotides, the CDR3 is TGTGCAAGTCGCTTAGGAATTATTTTTAGCGGGACCCGGGGCGAGCAGTACGTC. This translates into CASRLGIIFSGTRGEQYV.

This clone was observed a few times. This chain connects TRBV6-5 to TRBJ2-5; D unresolved. V was clipped by 6 bases and J by 1 base, with 12 bases between them. CDR1 is MNHEY and CDR2 is SVGAGI in the germline V gene. The CDR3 spans 14 residues. The CDR3 DNA reads as TGTGCCAGCAGAATATCGGTAGCCCAAGAGACCCAGTACTTC. Its translation: CASRISVAQETQYF.

The chain uses TRBV6-4 and TRBJ2-1; D might be TRBD1 (5 bases). V was trimmed by 5 bases and J by 10 bases, leaving 15 bases between them. The germline gives CDR1 MRHNA, CDR2 SNTAGT. The CDR3 covers 13 residues. The CDR3 region has the DNA TGTGCCAGCAGTCCCGAAGGTAGGACAGAGCAGTTCTTC. This encodes CASSPEGRTEQFF.

This chain joins TRBV28 and TRBJ1-1, with D possibly being TRBD1 (6 bases). V dropped 6 bases and J dropped 0 bases, with 20 bases sitting between them. Germline lookup yields CDR1 MDHEN and CDR2 SYDVKM. This CDR3 is built from 17 residues. This chain's CDR3 is CASSSLLTGSMNTEAFF. DNA for the CDR3: TGTGCCAGCAGCTCCCTCCTGACAGGTAGCATGAACACTGAAGCTTTCTTT.

This clone has just one count. The rearrangement joins TRBV28 to TRBJ1-1; D remains unclear. Germline V gene sequence: CDR1 MDHEN, CDR2 SYDVKM. The CDR3 spans 14 residues. V was cut by 6 bases and J by 4 bases, with 15 bases left in between. In DNA, the CDR3 is TGTGCCAGCAGCCCGGCCCTTGGAGGCACTGAAGCTTTCTTT. Translation gives CASSPALGGTEAFF.

V and J are TRBV16 and TRBJ1-2, with D possibly TRBD1 on 5 matching bases. CDR3 length equals 14 residues. V dropped 4 bases and J dropped 6 bases, with 15 bases sitting between them. Germline CDR1 is KGHSY and CDR2 is FQNENV. The DNA of the CDR3 is TGTGCCAGCAGCCCCGCCCACAGGAGCCATGGCTACACCTTC. Translating it yields CASSPAHRSHGYTF.

The chain has TRBV2 and TRBJ2-3, with D unresolved. The germline V and J ends were trimmed by 4 bases and 2 bases, with 7 bases remaining between them. The germline CDR1 and CDR2 sequences are SNHLY and FYNNEI. This CDR3 contains 13 residues. CDR3 in amino acids: CASSAEATDTQYF. CDR3 sequence (DNA): TGTGCCAGCAGTGCAGAAGCCACAGATACGCAGTATTTT.

The chain uses TRBV3-1 (or the pseudogene TRBV3-2) and TRBJ1-5; no definite D call. In germline, CDR1 is LGHDT, CDR2 YNNKEL (reference sequence). The CDR3 extends over 15 amino acids. The germline V and J ends were trimmed by 0 bases and 9 bases, with 15 bases remaining between them. The DNA for the CDR3 is TGTGCCAGCAGCCAAGACCAAACTCGCAGATGGCCCCAGCATTTT. Its protein product is CASSQDQTRRWPQHF.

V usage is TRBV28 and J usage is TRBJ2-7, with D tentatively TRBD1 (6 bases). From germline, CDR1 is MDHEN and CDR2 SYDVKM. Trimming removed 5 bases at V and 3 bases at J, with 17 bases between. The CDR3 covers 15 residues. CDR3 bases: TGTGCCAGCAGTAGGGCAGGGGCGGTCAGCTACGAGCAGTACTTC. It codes for CASSRAGAVSYEQYF. Combining the CDR3 with reference TRBV28 and TRBJ2-7 gives the whole variable domain DVKVTQSSRYLVKRTGEKVFLECVQDMDHENMFWYRQDPGLGLRLIYFSYDVKMKEKGDIPEGYSVSREKKERFSLILESASTNQTSMYLCASSRAGAVSYEQYFGPGTRLTVT.

V is TRBV28 and J is TRBJ2-3; perhaps TRBD1 as D (6 bases). The CDR3 has 16 residues. Germline CDR1 is MDHEN and CDR2 is SYDVKM. V was trimmed by 4 bases and J by 5 bases, leaving 19 bases between them. The chain's CDR3 is CASSSNRQVRRDTQYF. In DNA, the CDR3 is TGTGCCAGCAGTTCGAACCGACAGGTCCGAAGAGATACGCAGTATTTT. Full variable domain (rest looked up from reference TRBV28 and TRBJ2-3): DVKVTQSSRYLVKRTGEKVFLECVQDMDHENMFWYRQDPGLGLRLIYFSYDVKMKEKGDIPEGYSVSREKKERFSLILESASTNQTSMYLCASSSNRQVRRDTQYFGPGTRLTVL.

To note about this clone: Other nucleotide sequences from this sample produce the same CDR3. The chain employs TRBV29-1 and TRBJ1-1; D not resolved. This CDR3 has 12 amino acids. Germline values: CDR1 SQVTM, CDR2 ANQGSEA. The germline V and J ends were trimmed by 6 bases and 0 bases, with 8 bases remaining between them. The CDR3 is CSVGGMNTEAFF. The CDR3 DNA is TGCAGCGTCGGCGGTATGAACACTGAAGCTTTCTTT.